Each of the 24 T cell receptor beta chains below was sequenced from the same sample in a study of T cells in Graves' hyperthyroidism and ophthalmopathy. The TCR beta CDR3 regions underwent amplification using RNA transcripts as the source. During a first-round RT-PCR of the TCR CDR3, the HTBI primer set was used. TCRdb independently ran MiXCR on the multiplex PCR reads; one entry per CDR3 protein. Of more than 550,000 distinct CDR3 sequences in the sample, roughly 20% were seen once. The specimen sequenced was blood. Source of these receptors: a woman in her forties or fifties with Graves' hyperthyroidism that later progressed to Graves' ophthalmopathy.

This clonotype has ten or more counts. The chain recombines TRBV5-1 with TRBJ2-1; D is unresolved. The CDR3 runs 13 residues. Germline V gene sequence: CDR1 SGHRS, CDR2 YFSETQ. Trimming stripped 0 bases from V and 5 bases from J, with 6 bases between. DNA of the CDR3: TGCGCCAGCAGCTTGGCGAGGAACAATGAGCAGTTCTTC. Translated, it gives CASSLARNNEQFF. Using reference TRBV5-1 and TRBJ2-1 for the parts outside the CDR3, the full variable domain is KAGVTQTPRYLIKTRGQQVTLSCSPISGHRSVSWYQQTPGQGLQFLFEYFSETQRNKGNFPGRFSGRQFSNSRSEMNVSTLELGDSALYLCASSLARNNEQFFGPGTRLTVL.

The chain couples TRBV7-3 to TRBJ2-2; TRBD1 matches 9 bases. CDR1 is SGHTA, CDR2 FQGTGA, per germline. The CDR3 has 16 residues. J lost 1 base, V lost 2 bases, and 2 bases had no gene match. The CDR3 is CASSLGGQGNTGELFF. CDR3 DNA: TGTGCCAGCAGCTTAGGGGGACAGGGGAACACCGGGGAGCTGTTTTTT.

The table lists this clonotype with many counts. The chain carries TRBV19 and TRBJ1-2; D possibly corresponds to TRBD1 (5 bases). V dropped 6 bases and J dropped 1 base, with 15 bases sitting between them. The length of the CDR3 is 15 residues. Germline CDR1 reads LNHDA; CDR2 reads SQIVND (reference sequence). The CDR3 region is CASSRDVGVNYGYTF. The CDR3 DNA sequence: TGTGCCAGTAGCCGGGACGTAGGAGTTAACTATGGCTACACCTTC. The full variable domain, in which reference TRBV19 and TRBJ1-2 provide the parts outside the CDR3, is DGGITQSPKYLFRKEGQNVTLSCEQNLNHDAMYWYRQDPGQGLRLIYYSQIVNDFQKGDIAEGYSVSREKKESFPLTVTSAQKNPTAFYLCASSRDVGVNYGYTFGSGTRLTVV.

In its sample, this clonotype was seen a few times. The V and J genes are TRBV7-6 and TRBJ2-3; the D gene is possibly TRBD2 (5 bases). The CDR3 extends over 16 amino acids. With 2 bases removed from V and 1 base from J, the gap between germline ends came to 13 bases. From germline, CDR1 is SGHVS and CDR2 FNYEAQ. CDR3 sequence reads: CASSLSPSGGTDTQYF. DNA for the CDR3: TGTGCCAGCAGCTTAAGCCCCAGCGGTGGCACAGATACGCAGTATTTT.

In its sample, this clonotype was seen many times. The genes are TRBV6-1 and TRBJ1-5; D call uncertain. V lost 1 base and J lost 2, with 6 bases in between. CDR1 is MNHNS and CDR2 is SASEGT in the germline V gene. The CDR3 is 14 residues long. DNA for the CDR3: TGTGCCAGCAGTGAAGGCGGGGGCAATCAGCCCCAGCATTTT. Amino acids: CASSEGGGNQPQHF.

This clonotype was seen repeatedly, ten times or more. This chain links TRBV5-4 with TRBJ1-1, with D unresolved. There are 15 residues in the CDR3. Germline V gene sequence: CDR1 SGHNT, CDR2 YYREEE (reference sequence). Between the trimmed V and J ends, which lost 2 bases and 0 bases, there was a span of 11 bases. The CDR3 coding sequence is TGTGCCAGCAGCTTACCAGCGGCCCTGAACACTGAAGCTTTCTTT. Translated: CASSLPAALNTEAFF.

This clonotype occurred a few times. The chain uses TRBV27 and TRBJ1-5, with unresolved D. Germline CDR1 reads MNHEY; CDR2 reads SMNVEV (reference sequence). The CDR3 is made up of 14 amino acids. Trimming removed 5 bases at V and 3 bases at J, with 11 bases between. The CDR3 sequence is CASSGRFYNQPQHF. The CDR3 DNA sequence: TGTGCCAGCAGTGGAAGGTTTTACAATCAGCCCCAGCATTTT.

The chain recombines TRBV10-3 with TRBJ2-2; D is undetermined. Germline CDR1 is ENHRY and CDR2 is SYGVKD. V lost 10 bases and J 9 bases, leaving 15 bases between the germline ends. The CDR3 totals 12 residues. The CDR3 region has the DNA TGTGCCACCCGCGCAGGCGCCCGGGAGCTGTTTTTT. Translation gives CATRAGARELFF.

The sample holds many counts of this clonotype. The chain links TRBV12-3 or TRBV12-4 to TRBJ2-5; TRBD1 might be the D (5 bases). Trimming took 3 bases from V and 4 from J, leaving 9 bases between them. The CDR3 covers 13 residues. CDR3 bases: TGTGCCAGCAGTTTTCTGGGGCCAGAGACCCAGTACTTC. Its translation is CASSFLGPETQYF.

The J gene is TRBJ2-3, the V gene TRBV7-6; D remains unclear. From germline, CDR1 is SGHVS and CDR2 FNYEAQ. The CDR3 has 17 residues. Trimming took 1 base from V and 2 from J, leaving 16 bases between them. CDR3 in DNA: TGTGCCAGCAGCTTAGAGGCCGTGGGGTGGAACACAGATACGCAGTATTTT. It codes for CASSLEAVGWNTDTQYF.

Comment on this clonotype: This may be a read error, as it is one base from a much larger clone. The chain uses TRBV12-3 or TRBV12-4 and TRBJ2-1; the D call may be TRBD1 or TRBD2 (5 bases each). The CDR3 sequence is 14 residues long. The CDR3 DNA is TGTGCCAGCAGTTTAACGGGGCCTTACAATGAGCAGCTCTTC. Translating gives CASSLTGPYNEQLF.

This clonotype occurred a few times. V is TRBV6-1 and J is TRBJ1-5, with TRBD1 as a possible D gene (5 bases). V gave up 4 bases and J gave up 0 bases, with 16 bases separating them. This CDR3 has 17 amino acids. Germline assignment: CDR1 MNHNS and CDR2 SASEGT. As DNA, the CDR3 is TGTGCCAGCAGTGCCCCTCCGGGGCCGAATAGCAATCAGCCCCAGCATTTT. This translates into CASSAPPGPNSNQPQHF.

With respect to this clonotype: A much larger clone differs by one base, so this may be a read error. V gene TRBV27 combines with J gene TRBJ1-5; 7 bases line up with TRBD1. The germline V gene has CDR1 MNHEY and CDR2 SMNVEV (reference sequence). This CDR3 comprises 14 residues. With 4 bases clipped from V and 5 bases from J, the junction kept 5 bases outside the gene matches. The CDR3 DNA reads as TGTGCCAGCAGTTCGACAGGGTTTGATCAGCCCCAGCATTTT. Translation: CASSSTGFDQPQHF.

This clonotype appeared many times. V gene TRBV2 combines with J gene TRBJ1-4; D remains ambiguous. The germline V and J ends were trimmed by 2 bases and 7 bases, with 14 bases remaining between them. Germline loops: CDR1 SNHLY, CDR2 FYNNEI. The CDR3 has 15 residues. The CDR3 DNA reads as TGTGCCAGCAGTGAATCTGTCTTCGGAGGTGAAAAACTGTTTTTT. This sequence encodes CASSESVFGGEKLFF. The variable domain in full, with the rest retrieved from reference TRBV2 and TRBJ1-4, is EPEVTQTPSHQVTQMGQEVILRCVPISNHLYFYWYRQILGQKVEFLVSFYNNEISEKSEIFDDQFSVERPDGSNFTLKIRSTKLEDSAMYFCASSESVFGGEKLFFGSGTQLSVL.

There are many counts of this clonotype. The chain is built from TRBV20-1 and TRBJ2-5; tentatively, D is TRBD1 or TRBD2 (6 bases each). Trimming shortened V by 3 bases and J by 5 bases, and 13 bases separated the two germline ends. CDR3 size: 13 residues. Germline-derived CDR1 and CDR2 are DFQATT and SNEGSKA (reference sequence). CDR3 sequence (DNA): TGCAGTGCTAGGGGGGCGGGGATCGAGACCCAGTACTTC. This gives the protein CSARGAGIETQYF.

This chain uses TRBV2 with TRBJ2-7; possibly TRBD1 for D (5 bases). Trimming left V 4 bases short and J 6 bases short, with 16 bases between. Germline V gene data show CDR1 as SNHLY and CDR2 as FYNNEI. The CDR3 contains 14 residues. This CDR3 is CASSGNTDISEQYF. DNA for the CDR3: TGTGCCAGCAGTGGAAACACGGACATTAGCGAGCAGTACTTC.

The gene calls are TRBV5-1 and TRBJ1-6; no firm D call. The CDR3 is 14 residues long. Germline V gene lookup returns CDR1 SGHRS and CDR2 YFSETQ. Trimming took off 1 base at V and 8 bases at J, with 10 bases between the two ends. The CDR3 here is CASSLSYGDSPLHF. The CDR3 region has the DNA TGCGCCAGCAGCTTGAGTTACGGGGATTCACCCCTCCACTTT.

A few counts support this clonotype. The rearrangement uses TRBV12-3 or TRBV12-4 and TRBJ1-2; D gene unclear. V gave up 1 base and J gave up 8 bases, with 14 bases separating them. The CDR3 has 14 residues. CDR3 residues: CASSLDALRGGYTF. The DNA of the CDR3 is TGTGCCAGCAGTTTAGACGCTCTCCGAGGGGGCTACACCTTC.

This clonotype appeared a few times. CDR3 in amino acids: CASSLGEGSNNEQFF. DNA of the CDR3: TGTGCCAGCAGCTTGGGGGAGGGTTCTAACAATGAGCAGTTCTTC. The chain is built from TRBV5-4 and TRBJ2-1; 7 nucleotides agree with TRBD2. Trimming took 0 bases from V and 5 from J; bases not matched to a gene: 5. The CDR3 loop spans 15 amino acids. Germline V gene data show CDR1 as SGHNT and CDR2 as YYREEE (reference sequence).

In its sample, this clonotype was seen a few times. This sequence joins TRBV5-1 and TRBJ2-3; no firm D call. The CDR3 runs 15 residues. Between the trimmed V and J ends, which lost 3 bases and 1 base, there was a span of 12 bases. CDR1 SGHRS and CDR2 YFSETQ come from the germline V gene. The CDR3 DNA follows: TGCGCCAGCAGCTCTTCCGGTCCCGGCACAGATACGCAGTATTTT. It yields the protein CASSSSGPGTDTQYF.

The chain carries TRBV19 and TRBJ1-1; D not resolved. From germline, CDR1 is LNHDA and CDR2 SQIVND (reference sequence). CDR3 length: 14 residues. The V end lost 4 bases, the J end lost 1 base, and 10 bases lay between the germline ends. The CDR3 here is CASSTTRGNTEAFF. DNA for the CDR3: TGTGCCAGTAGTACTACACGGGGGAACACTGAAGCTTTCTTT.

The CDR3 bases are TGTGCCAGCAGTTTTCAGGGCAGCCGCGAAGCTTTCTTT. It yields the protein CASSFQGSREAFF. The chain carries TRBV6-5 and TRBJ1-1; D might be TRBD1 (5 bases). The CDR3 spans 13 residues. Germline V lookup: CDR1 MNHEY, CDR2 SVGAGI. Between the trimmed V and J ends, which lost 4 bases and 8 bases, there was a span of 14 bases.

A few counts support this clonotype. It may be a read error: a sequence one base away is much more abundant. V gene TRBV5-1 combines with J gene TRBJ2-2, with 8 bases that match TRBD1. V lost 4 bases and J lost 1; bases outside the gene matches: 3. This CDR3 contains 15 residues. Germline lookup yields CDR1 SGHRS and CDR2 YFSETQ. The CDR3 reads CASSMGQVNTGELFF. The DNA for the CDR3 is TGCGCCAGCAGCATGGGACAGGTGAACACCGGGGAGCTGTTTTTT.

Only a few counts were recorded for this clonotype. The CDR3 DNA reads as TGTGCCAGCAGCCAGGCCCAAAGGACTAGCGGGGGCCCTGTGGGATTGCGCACAGATACGCAGTATTTT. This translates into CASSQAQRTSGGPVGLRTDTQYF. The genes are TRBV14 and TRBJ2-3, with 13 bases aligning to TRBD2. Trimming took 3 bases from V and 1 from J; bases not matched to a gene: 22. The CDR3 contains 23 residues. The V gene's germline CDR1 is SGHDN and CDR2 FVKESK.